The text below deals with one T cell receptor beta chain. Sequenced by immunoSEQ multiplex PCR; TCRdb stores in-frame clones only, minus some. This sample has tens of thousands of clones, with approximately 94% found just once. This specimen belongs to a study of T cell changes during pregnancy in multiple sclerosis. Per the germline V gene, CDR1 is LNHDA and CDR2 is SQIVND (reference sequence). There are 14 residues in the CDR3. V lost 3 bases to trimming and J lost 8 bases; unmatched junction nucleotides: 7. V usage is TRBV19 and J usage is TRBJ2-1; the match to TRBD1 covers 7 bases. The specimen was peripheral blood, collected in the third trimester of pregnancy. This sequence originates from a female donor with multiple sclerosis, enrolled in a pregnancy study. This chain's CDR3 is CASSIIKGGYEQFF. CDR3 coding DNA: TGTGCCAGTAGTATTATTAAAGGGGGCTATGAGCAGTTCTTC.